Listed below are T cell receptor beta chains from one sample, sequenced in a study of blood T cell repertoires in COVID-19. Only in-frame clones appear in the TCRdb table, and some are missing; sequencing was by immunoSEQ multiplex PCR. Of under 200,000 clones listed, roughly 90% are singletons. Input material: peripheral blood. These TCRs come from a man aged 18 to 29 with active or convalescent COVID-19. The CDR3 runs from the conserved cysteine through the conserved F or W. Clone sizes are given selectively: once, few, many, or a class where the clone is expanded.

J: TRBJ1-6
size: .
V: TRBV10-3
CDR3: CAISANRGQDSPLHF

J: TRBJ2-3
size: once
V: TRBV28
CDR3: CASSLYLATDTQYF

J: TRBJ2-5
size: .
V: TRBV9
CDR3: CASSTGQSVQETQYF

J: TRBJ2-1
size: .
V: TRBV5-6
CDR3: CASSLDRVSYNEQFF

J: TRBJ2-3
size: .
V: TRBV7-2
CDR3: CASSLGGVTDTQYF

J: TRBJ2-7
size: .
V: TRBV5-1
CDR3: CASSYRDRADEQYF

J: TRBJ2-7
size: once
V: TRBV12-5
CDR3: CASGLTQGTSGKQYF

J: TRBJ2-2
size: .
V: TRBV6-1
CDR3: CASSEVAGGGSGELFF

J: TRBJ2-1
size: .
V: TRBV6-6
CDR3: CASSPGLAGDNEQFF

J: TRBJ1-1
size: .
V: TRBV29-1
CDR3: CSVRQGPEDTEAFF

J: TRBJ2-7
size: .
V: TRBV4-2
CDR3: CASSQDGGGATLLVEQYF

J: TRBJ1-2
size: .
V: TRBV5-6
CDR3: CASSLLGQGLYGYTF

J: TRBJ1-4
size: .
V: TRBV25-1
CDR3: CASSEYIQGVEKLFF

J: TRBJ2-5
size: .
V: TRBV2
CDR3: CASTDSRETQYF

J: TRBJ2-5
size: .
V: TRBV7-9
CDR3: CASSTQGLLQETQYF

J: TRBJ2-3
size: once
V: TRBV5-6
CDR3: CASSFRGRGTDTQYF

J: TRBJ1-2
size: .
V: TRBV3-1/TRBV3-2
CDR3: CASSTGGYGYTF

J: TRBJ1-1
size: .
V: TRBV2
CDR3: CASSELRYTEAFF

J: TRBJ2-7
size: .
V: TRBV7-2
CDR3: CASGRERGYSYEQYF

J: TRBJ1-4
size: .
V: TRBV5-5
CDR3: CASSLSGTGGSNEKLFF

J: TRBJ1-3
size: .
V: TRBV2
CDR3: CASSEGLGAPSGNTIYF

J: TRBJ2-4
size: .
V: TRBV6-2/TRBV6-3
CDR3: CASSYSTHAAKNIQYF

J: TRBJ2-3
size: .
V: TRBV18
CDR3: CASSSGAGSTDTQYF

J: TRBJ2-1
size: .
V: TRBV14
CDR3: CASSRGLAIAYNEQFF

J: TRBJ1-4
size: once
V: TRBV5-5
CDR3: CASSIGTGGALGEKLFF

J: TRBJ1-3
size: .
V: TRBV5-5
CDR3: CASSLGTGGRNTIYF

J: TRBJ1-2
size: .
V: TRBV7-9
CDR3: CASSALSGLEGYTF

J: TRBJ2-2
size: once
V: TRBV19
CDR3: CASSDGTGRGTGELFF

J: TRBJ1-5
size: few
V: TRBV30
CDR3: CAWSVDGGGGNQPQHF

J: TRBJ2-7
size: .
V: TRBV27
CDR3: CASRFDRDFHEQYF

J: TRBJ2-1
size: .
V: TRBV19
CDR3: CASIGSGGNEQFF

J: TRBJ1-5
size: .
V: TRBV6-6
CDR3: CASSDQGASGQPQHF

J: TRBJ1-1
size: .
V: TRBV7-2
CDR3: CASSAYRGVMNTEAFF

J: TRBJ1-1
size: .
V: TRBV6-5
CDR3: CASSYRGEVAFF

J: TRBJ1-1
size: .
V: TRBV6-6
CDR3: CASSYEGGAFF

J: TRBJ2-3
size: once
V: TRBV19
CDR3: CASSILTADTQYF

J: TRBJ1-1
size: .
V: TRBV5-1
CDR3: CASSLDGFAEAFF

J: TRBJ1-5
size: .
V: TRBV24-1
CDR3: CATSDSRQPGQPQHF

J: TRBJ2-1
size: .
V: TRBV7-9
CDR3: CASSSPGLALYNEQFF

J: TRBJ2-3
size: .
V: TRBV7-3
CDR3: CASSLGPAGESTDTQYF

J: TRBJ1-1
size: .
V: TRBV28
CDR3: CASSSGQGANEAFF